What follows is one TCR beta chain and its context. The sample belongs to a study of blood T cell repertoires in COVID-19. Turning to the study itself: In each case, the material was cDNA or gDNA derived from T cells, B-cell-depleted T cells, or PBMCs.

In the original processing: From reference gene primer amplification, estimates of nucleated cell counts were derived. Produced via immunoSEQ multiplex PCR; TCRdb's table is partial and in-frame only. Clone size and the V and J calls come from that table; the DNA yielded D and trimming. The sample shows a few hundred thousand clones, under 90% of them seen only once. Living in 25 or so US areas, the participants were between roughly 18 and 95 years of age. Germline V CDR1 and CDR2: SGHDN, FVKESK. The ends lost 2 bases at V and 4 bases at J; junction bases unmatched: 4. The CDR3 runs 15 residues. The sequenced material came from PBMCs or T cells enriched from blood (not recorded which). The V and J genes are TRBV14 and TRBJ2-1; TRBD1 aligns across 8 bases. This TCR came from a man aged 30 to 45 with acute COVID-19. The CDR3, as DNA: TGTGCCAGCAGCCAACAGGGGGCGGTATACAATGAGCAGTTCTTC. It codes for CASSQQGAVYNEQFF.